This is a list of T cell receptor beta chains from one sample in a study of blood T cell repertoires in COVID-19. Using immunoSEQ multiplex PCR, the repertoire was profiled, and TCRdb retains in-frame clones only, with some absent. The top ten clones hold around an eighth of a sample with about 480,000 clones, 88% of them seen once. Sequences were obtained from peripheral blood. The receptors originated from a woman in her forties or fifties with COVID-19, enrolled during active disease. Each CDR3 is given with its conserved first and last residue. The D gene is left open where the match is weak. The listing skips clone size in some rows; elsewhere it reads once, few, many or a size class.

TRBV6-2/TRBV6-3	-	TRBJ2-7	-	CASSYTGLPPYEQYF	TGTGCCAGCAGTTACACGGGTCTTCCGCCCTACGAGCAGTACTTC
TRBV5-1	-	TRBJ1-1	once	CASSLVGAVRGMNTEAFF	TGCGCCAGCAGCTTGGTGGGGGCAGTGCGAGGCATGAACACTGAAGCTTTCTTT
TRBV7-2	-	TRBJ1-1	-	CASSPRLGENTEAFF	TGTGCCAGCAGCCCCCGATTAGGGGAGAACACTGAAGCTTTCTTT
TRBV24-1	-	TRBJ1-5	-	CATSQSPNQPQHF	TGTGCCACCAGTCAATCCCCCAATCAGCCCCAGCATTTT
TRBV25-1	-	TRBJ1-2	-	CASSEGLPPTNYGYTF	TGTGCCAGCAGCGAGGGACTGCCTCCGACTAACTATGGCTACACCTTC
TRBV30	-	TRBJ1-2	-	CAWSGTGRPNYGYTF	TGTGCCTGGAGTGGCACAGGGAGACCTAACTATGGCTACACCTTC
TRBV7-2	-	TRBJ2-7	-	CASSRGGAFEQYF	TGTGCCAGCTCGCGAGGGGGGGCGTTCGAGCAGTACTTC
TRBV9	TRBD2	TRBJ2-2	-	CASSVARAAGGHIGELFF	TGTGCCAGCAGCGTAGCTCGGGCAGCGGGGGGGCACATCGGGGAGCTGTTTTTT
TRBV6-1	-	TRBJ1-5	once	CASSEPNQPQHF	TGTGCCAGCAGTGAACCAAATCAGCCCCAGCATTTT
TRBV5-1	TRBD1	TRBJ1-1	-	CASSLESGGTEAFF	TGCGCCAGCAGCTTGGAGTCAGGGGGCACTGAAGCTTTCTTT
TRBV9	-	TRBJ1-2	-	CASSGGLEGDYGYTF	TGTGCCAGCAGCGGAGGTCTCGAGGGCGACTATGGCTACACCTTC
TRBV4-2	TRBD1	TRBJ2-6	-	CASSQTGTGANVLTF	TGTGCCAGCAGCCAGACAGGGACCGGGGCCAACGTCCTGACTTTC
TRBV2	TRBD1	TRBJ1-4	-	CASSADRVETNEKLFF	TGTGCCAGCAGTGCCGACAGGGTGGAGACTAATGAAAAACTGTTTTTT
TRBV5-5	TRBD1	TRBJ2-2	-	CASSLTQGEIGELFF	TGTGCCAGCAGCTTGACACAGGGGGAAATCGGGGAGCTGTTTTTT
TRBV5-1	-	TRBJ1-4	-	CASSSKWRDATNEKLFF	TGCGCCAGCAGCTCCAAGTGGAGGGATGCAACTAATGAAAAACTGTTTTTT
TRBV7-2	TRBD1	TRBJ1-2	-	CASSLGTANYGYTF	TGTGCCAGCAGCTTGGGGACAGCTAACTATGGCTACACCTTC
TRBV6-2/TRBV6-3	-	TRBJ1-6	-	CASSYSSAGNSPLHF	TGTGCCAGCAGTTACTCGAGTGCAGGCAATTCACCCCTCCACTTT
TRBV6-6	-	TRBJ1-2	once	CASSLPQGEDYGYTF	TGTGCCAGCAGTTTGCCACAGGGTGAAGACTATGGCTACACCTTC
TRBV6-1	-	TRBJ1-5	-	CASSAPLAGSDQPQHF	TGTGCCAGCAGTGCCCCGTTGGCGGGTTCGGATCAGCCCCAGCATTTT
TRBV6-2/TRBV6-3	-	TRBJ1-5	few	CASSRGQLSNQPQHF	TGTGCCAGCAGCCGAGGACAGCTTAGCAATCAGCCCCAGCATTTT
TRBV18	-	TRBJ2-7	-	CASSPPGEQYF	TGTGCCAGCTCACCTCCAGGAGAGCAGTACTTC
TRBV7-9	TRBD1	TRBJ1-2	-	CASSLFGTVANYGYTF	TGTGCCAGCAGCTTATTCGGGACAGTTGCTAACTATGGCTACACCTTC
TRBV11-2	-	TRBJ1-2	-	CASSRGAFPGEGYTF	TGTGCCAGCAGCAGAGGGGCCTTCCCGGGGGAAGGCTACACCTTC
TRBV11-1	-	TRBJ2-1	once	CASSLSRNNEQFF	TGTGCCAGCAGCTTGAGCCGTAACAATGAGCAGTTCTTC
TRBV11-2	TRBD2	TRBJ2-5	few	CASSSSGGGQETQYF	TGTGCCAGCAGCTCTAGCGGGGGGGGACAAGAGACCCAGTACTTC
TRBV12-3/TRBV12-4	-	TRBJ1-2	-	CASSPTNYGYTF	TGTGCCAGCAGCCCAACTAACTATGGCTACACCTTC
TRBV5-4	-	TRBJ1-2	-	CASSGTLREEGYTF	TGTGCCAGCAGCGGGACCCTCAGGGAGGAAGGCTACACCTTC
TRBV29-1	-	TRBJ2-3	few	CSMTGDTQYF	TGCAGCATGACGGGAGATACGCAGTATTTT
TRBV19	-	TRBJ2-2	-	CASSPSSGSGELFF	TGTGCCAGTAGTCCATCGAGCGGATCCGGGGAGCTGTTTTTT